This T cell receptor beta chain was sequenced during a study of T cells expressing NK-cell markers. cDNA encoding TCR beta was synthesized via 5'RACE template switching incorporating UMIs. TCRdb reworked the 5' RACE reads into one entry per CDR3 protein, no DNA. The sample data list 300,000 to 500,000 distinct CDR3 sequences. A note on this clonotype: Its specificity is not known.

Germline assignment: CDR1 SEHNR and CDR2 FQNEAQ (reference sequence). The CDR3 spans 13 residues. Regarding the study as a whole: NKG2C+ dominant clonotypes from several donors made up about 1.0-7.5% of CD8+ T cells. Specificity for HCMV among expanded NKG2C+ T cell clones was not established.

The sequence came from a woman in her 50s in good health. Source material: blood T cells: a sorted CD56 or NKG2C T cell subset, CD4+ or CD8+ T cells, or bulk PBMC T cells (not recorded which). The J gene is TRBJ2-1, the V gene TRBV7-9. CDR3 residues: CGWSGSSYNEQFF.